This TCR beta chain was documented in a study of CD8 T cells in Susac syndrome (dated by TCRdb to the late 2010s). Broadly, across the study: The study used repertoire sequencing to test whether antigen drove CD8+ T cell activation and differentiation in Susac syndrome. The study compared CD8+ T cell repertoire clonality among 12 healthy donors, 14 Susac syndrome patients and approximately 16 multiple sclerosis patients.

CDR1 LNHNV and CDR2 YYDKDF were looked up in the germline V gene (reference sequence). The CDR3 numbers 14 residues from cysteine through phenylalanine. Only the CDR3 part of the read is kept: 42 bases, read in frame from the first base. V is shortened by 4 bases, J by 0 bases, and the region joining them spans 10 bases. RNA was extracted using the RNeasy kit, and roughly 0.5 to 1 ug of the RNA was reverse transcribed with random hexamers. TCR beta CDR3 regions were amplified with the immunoSEQ multiplex PCR assay covering 54 Vbeta and 13 Jbeta segments. To correct PCR amplification bias, a synthetic template baseline was used for both primer optimization and computational correction. In the paper's pipeline: Reads were annotated to V, D and J genes according to IMGT and were analyzed with immunoSEQ Analyzer, with only productive sequences retained. Clonality was calculated as one minus the Shannon entropy normalized by log2 of the number of productive unique sequences. For each patient and control, public and private clones were evaluated within the 100 most prevalent clones. Clones were defined as Susac-specific when absent from the healthy and MS cohorts, from about a thousand published viral clones and from other ImmuneACCESS disease sequences. TCRdb applied fastp at Q25 and MiXCR to the public reads, then kept only in-frame beta chains. Rows merge per CDR3 protein into single entries with the most common DNA and genes. Here the V and J calls rest on TCRdb's processing, not on the authors' analysis. A total of about 300,000 distinct CDR3 sequences appear in this sample, 85% of them only once. The ten largest account for roughly 0.21% of the sample.

Peripheral blood CD8+ and CD4+ T cells from healthy donors, Susac syndrome patients and multiple sclerosis patients were profiled using high-throughput TCR beta sequencing. The multiple sclerosis controls were treatment-naive patients who had stable or active relapsing-remitting disease and met the revised McDonald criteria. Bulk CD8+ and CD4+ T cells were purified by magnetic negative isolation, whereas CD8+ TEMRA cells were enriched by FACS. Blood was drawn into EDTA tubes, processed within 24 hours, and PBMCs were isolated by density gradient centrifugation. PBMCs intended for TCR sequencing were cryopreserved in liquid nitrogen and thawed later in a water bath at 37 degrees C. The sorted or isolated CD4+, CD8+ and CD8+ TEMRA cells had a purity of 90% or higher. Comment on this clonotype: Its antigen remains unidentified. Base qualities are not provided; no much larger clone lies one nucleotide away.

General conclusions and limits of the study: The number of individuals in the TCR sequencing and HLA analysis was acknowledged as relatively small.

The sequence joins TRBV15 to TRBJ2-7, with a weak D call of TRBD2 (6 bases match). The sequence was obtained from a human donor with multiple sclerosis. Input material: CD8+ T cells from PBMCs. The base sequence is TGTGCCACCAGCAAGGAGGGCAGCTCCTACGAGCAGTACTTC. Its protein is CATSKEGSSYEQYF.